This T cell receptor beta chain comes out of a study of cytomegalovirus exposure and HLA in healthy donors. Points from the study as a whole: First-cohort TCR clusters tended to co-occur in the roughly 130 validation repertoires, a later analysis found.

Worth noting for this clone: Its antigen is not identified.

The 120-subject validation cohort, separate from the 666-subject first cohort, included the donors. Germline V gives CDR1 LNHDA, CDR2 SQIVND (reference sequence). Trimming took off 5 bases at V and 0 bases at J, with 11 bases between the two ends. CDR3 length equals 15 residues. Data came from immunoSEQ multiplex PCR; TCRdb stores just in-frame clones and leaves some out. This table has fewer than 200,000 clones, around nine tenths appearing once. The material sequenced was PBMCs. This clonotype was sampled from a woman younger than 45 in good health and CMV-seronegative. This chain joins TRBV19 and TRBJ1-5, with D possibly being TRBD1 (5 bases). CDR3 sequence: CASSRQGYSNQPQHF. For the CDR3, the DNA is TGTGCCAGTAGTCGGCAGGGCTATAGCAATCAGCCCCAGCATTTT.